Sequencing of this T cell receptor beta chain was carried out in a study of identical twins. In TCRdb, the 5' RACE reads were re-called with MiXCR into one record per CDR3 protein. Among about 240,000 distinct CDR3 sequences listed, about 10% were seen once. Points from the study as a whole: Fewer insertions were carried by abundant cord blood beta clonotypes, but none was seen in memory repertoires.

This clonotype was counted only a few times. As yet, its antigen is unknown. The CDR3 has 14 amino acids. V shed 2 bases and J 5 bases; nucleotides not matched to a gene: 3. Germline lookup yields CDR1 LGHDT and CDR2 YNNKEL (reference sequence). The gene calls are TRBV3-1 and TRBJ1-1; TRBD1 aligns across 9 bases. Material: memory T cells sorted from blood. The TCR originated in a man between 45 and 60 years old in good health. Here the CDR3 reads CASSQTDRGTEAFF. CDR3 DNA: TGTGCCAGCAGCCAAACGGACAGGGGTACTGAAGCTTTCTTT.